The 16 T cell receptor beta chains in this list originate from one sample, sequenced in a study of CD8+ T cells in alopecia areata. Once RNA had been extracted, it was reverse transcribed into cDNA to act as the sequencing template. Here immunoSEQ multiplex PCR was the method, and the copy in TCRdb shows in-frame clones only, minus some. Among fewer than 80,000 clones, about three fifths were seen once, and the ten largest hold around a sixth. This material consisted of CD8+ T cells sorted from blood, taken at week 0. These TCRs come from a human donor with alopecia areata.

V and J are TRBV5-1 and TRBJ2-7; either TRBD1 or TRBD2 may fit D (5 bases each). The V gene's germline CDR1 is SGHRS and CDR2 YFSETQ. Trimming stripped 4 bases from V and 4 bases from J, with 9 bases between. The CDR3 is 12 amino acids. CDR3 in amino acids: CASSGDRYEQYF. In DNA form, the CDR3 reads TGCGCCAGCAGCGGGGACCGGTACGAGCAGTACTTC.

The chain is built from TRBV7-2 and TRBJ2-7, with D tentatively TRBD2 (5 bases). The CDR3 length is 14 residues. The germline CDR1 and CDR2 sequences are SGHTA and FQGNSA. V was shortened by 5 bases and J by 6 bases, with 17 bases between the two germline ends. DNA of the CDR3: TGTGCCAGCAGCCCCGAGGGTCAGTCGGGCGAGCAGTACTTC. Translation gives CASSPEGQSGEQYF.

CDR3 DNA sequence: TGTGCCAGCAGTTACTCGGGTGGGGTAGGAGAGCAGTTCTTC. It codes for CASSYSGGVGEQFF. The chain is built from TRBV6-6 and TRBJ2-1; no clear D gene. The V end lost 0 bases, the J end lost 10 bases, and 13 bases lay between the germline ends. The germline V gene has CDR1 MNHNY and CDR2 SVGAGI (reference sequence). The CDR3 has 14 residues.

This clone was seen once. The chain recombines TRBV25-1 with TRBJ1-1, with D possibly being TRBD1 (6 bases). Germline V gives CDR1 MGHDK, CDR2 SYGVNS. The CDR3 runs to 18 residues. Trimming removed 1 base from V and 1 base from J, with 19 bases in between. The CDR3 loop reads CASSESVLRGAGNTEAFF. DNA for the CDR3: TGTGCCAGCAGTGAATCCGTACTCAGGGGCGCAGGGAACACTGAAGCTTTCTTT. Combining the CDR3 with reference TRBV25-1 and TRBJ1-1 gives the whole variable domain EADIYQTPRYLVIGTGKKITLECSQTMGHDKMYWYQQDPGMELHLIHYSYGVNSTEKGDLSSESTVSRIRTEHFPLTLESARPSHTSQYLCASSESVLRGAGNTEAFFGQGTRLTVV.

Remarks on this clone: This same CDR3 is encoded by further DNA sequences in the sample. V usage is TRBV5-5 and J usage is TRBJ2-1, with unresolved D. Germline values: CDR1 SGHKS, CDR2 YYEKEE (reference sequence). The CDR3 covers 11 residues. The V end lost 1 base, the J end lost 5 bases, and 1 base lay between the germline ends. The CDR3: CASSLNNEQFF. DNA of the CDR3: TGTGCCAGCAGCTTGAACAATGAGCAGTTCTTC. The full variable domain, with the rest looked up from reference TRBV5-5 and TRBJ2-1, is DAGVTQSPTHLIKTRGQQVTLRCSPISGHKSVSWYQQVLGQGPQFIFQYYEKEERGRGNFPDRFSARQFPNYSSELNVNALLLGDSALYLCASSLNNEQFFGPGTRLTVL.

This clone rates as large. The rearrangement links TRBV7-6 to TRBJ1-4; D is unclear. Trimming took off 5 bases at V and 7 bases at J, with 20 bases between the two ends. Germline assignment: CDR1 SGHVS and CDR2 FNYEAQ. The CDR3 is made up of 16 amino acids. DNA for the CDR3: TGTGCCAGCAGCCCAAATTGGGCTCTCTTGGGTGAAAAACTGTTTTTT. Translating it yields CASSPNWALLGEKLFF.

This clone has a handful of counts. The chain joins TRBV6-5 to TRBJ1-1, with D maybe TRBD1 (5 bases). This CDR3 region has 13 residues. CDR1 MNHEY and CDR2 SVGAGI come from the germline V gene. Trimming left V 2 bases short and J 4 bases short, with 8 bases between. CDR3 sequence reads: CASSYGGVTEAFF. CDR3 bases: TGTGCCAGCAGTTACGGGGGGGTCACTGAAGCTTTCTTT.

V usage is TRBV7-3 and J usage is TRBJ2-7; D is perhaps TRBD1 (5 bases). CDR1 is SGHTA and CDR2 is FQGTGA in the germline V gene. The CDR3 extends over 14 amino acids. Trimming took 1 base from V and 1 from J, leaving 8 bases between them. The CDR3: CASSLSPGSYEQYF. The CDR3 bases are TGTGCCAGCAGCTTAAGCCCAGGGTCCTACGAGCAGTACTTC.

The CDR3 DNA is TGCAGCGTTGAGCAGGTCGTTGGAAACACCATATATTTT. Translated: CSVEQVVGNTIYF. The rearrangement links TRBV29-1 to TRBJ1-3, with unresolved D. V lost 3 bases to trimming and J lost 3 bases, with 9 bases between them. This CDR3 has 13 amino acids. Germline values: CDR1 SQVTM, CDR2 ANQGSEA.

The chain joins TRBV4-1 to TRBJ1-2, with 7 bases fitting TRBD1. From germline, CDR1 is MGHRA and CDR2 YSYEKL. The CDR3 sequence is 16 residues long. J lost 8 bases, V lost 0 bases, and 12 bases had no gene match. CDR3 in amino acids: CASSQEGATGAAGYTF. For the CDR3, the DNA is TGCGCCAGCAGCCAAGAGGGGGCTACAGGGGCTGCCGGCTACACCTTC.

CDR3: CASSSAAGRESHNEQFF. In DNA form, the CDR3 reads TGTGCCAGCAGCTCGGCCGCCGGCAGGGAATCCCACAATGAGCAGTTCTTC. The J gene is TRBJ2-1, the V gene TRBV7-9, with a possible D match to TRBD1 (5 bases). V shed 4 bases and J shed 5 bases, with 21 bases lying between them. Germline lookup yields CDR1 SEHNR and CDR2 FQNEAQ (reference sequence). CDR3 length: 17 residues.

There are a few counts of this clone. CDR3 residues: CASSLRGRYNEQFF. For the CDR3, the DNA is TGCGCCAGCAGCCTCCGGGGCAGGTACAATGAGCAGTTCTTC. The chain joins TRBV4-1 to TRBJ2-1; D assignment may be TRBD1 or TRBD2 (5 bases each). V gave up 4 bases and J gave up 4 bases, with 11 bases separating them. Germline V CDR1 and CDR2: MGHRA, YSYEKL. The CDR3 runs 14 residues.

This chain connects TRBV7-9 to TRBJ2-1; 14 bases are a match to TRBD2. The CDR3 spans 15 residues. CDR1 is SEHNR and CDR2 is FQNEAQ in the germline V gene (reference sequence). J was trimmed by 8 bases and V by 4 bases; bases with no gene match: 4. For the CDR3, the DNA is TGTGCCAGCAGCTCTCGACTAGCGGGAGGGGATGAGCAGTTCTTC. It yields the protein CASSSRLAGGDEQFF.

This chain connects TRBV7-9 to TRBJ2-3; 14 bases match TRBD2. V gave up 2 bases and J gave up 3 bases; unmatched junction bases: 10. This CDR3 has 19 amino acids. From germline, CDR1 is SEHNR and CDR2 FQNEAQ (reference sequence). The DNA of the CDR3 is TGTGCCAGCAGCTTACCCGCCGGACTAGCGGGGGGAGGGACAGATACGCAGTATTTT. Translation gives CASSLPAGLAGGGTDTQYF.

This chain connects TRBV30 to TRBJ2-7; D ambiguous. V dropped 4 bases and J dropped 2 bases, with 9 bases sitting between them. Germline V gene data show CDR1 as GTSNPN and CDR2 as SVGIG (reference sequence). This CDR3 is 12 amino acids long. CDR3 protein: CAWKEAPYEQYF. The CDR3 region has the DNA TGTGCCTGGAAAGAAGCTCCCTACGAGCAGTACTTC.

V usage is TRBV27 and J usage is TRBJ2-7; D is unclear. Germline V gene data show CDR1 as MNHEY and CDR2 as SMNVEV (reference sequence). CDR3 length equals 13 residues. V was pared by 0 bases and J by 4 bases, with 7 bases between. CDR3: CASSLSILYEQYF. The CDR3 DNA reads as TGTGCCAGCAGTTTATCGATCCTATACGAGCAGTACTTC.